Sequencing of this T cell receptor beta chain was carried out in a study of beta chain features in type 1 diabetes. The study, taken as a whole, reports: The analysis here could not establish whether HLA type shapes TCRB rearrangement. VDJ junctions from patients with type 1 diabetes contained fewer insertions and more deletions. All four CD4+ subsets of Type 1 diabetes patients contained TCRB CDR3s that were moderately but significantly shorter.

It was via CD45RO/CCR7/CD25/CD127/CD95/CD27 that CD4+ naive, central memory, regulatory and stem cell-like memory cells were sorted. TCRB transcripts that were expressed got sequenced, as all of the isolated RNA had been reverse transcribed. Clones were sequenced by immunoSEQ multiplex PCR, and TCRdb holds only the in-frame ones, with some missing. The table shows more than 85,000 clones, with around 40% occurring only once. This clone has only a few counts. Its antigen is not identified. V was clipped by 4 bases and J by 4 bases, with 11 bases between them. Per germline, CDR1 LNHNV and CDR2 YYDKDF (reference sequence). This CDR3 region has 13 residues.

This receptor was identified in a woman aged 18-29 years in good health. This chain uses TRBV15 with TRBJ2-7; D is perhaps TRBD1 (6 bases). Sequenced material: stem cell memory CD4+ T cells from blood. The CDR3 DNA reads TGTGCCACCAGCATCCTACAGGGTTACGAGCAGTACTTC. Translated, it gives CATSILQGYEQYF.